The rows below give T cell receptor beta chains drawn from one sample of a study of cytomegalovirus exposure and HLA in healthy donors. Profiled with immunoSEQ multiplex PCR; TCRdb holds only in-frame clones, not every one. The sample has approximately 87,000 clones; approximately 84% are singletons. The sample consisted of PBMCs. Receptor source: a woman under 30 in good health and CMV-seropositive. Each CDR3 is given with its conserved first and last residue.

j_gene: TRBJ1-2
v_gene: TRBV10-3
CDR3aa: CAISEVGDGYGYTF

j_gene: TRBJ1-1
v_gene: TRBV19
CDR3aa: CASSIPATEAFF

j_gene: TRBJ2-5
v_gene: TRBV14
CDR3aa: CASSLEERGRLEETQYF

j_gene: TRBJ1-3
v_gene: TRBV5-4
CDR3aa: CASSRNRGVGNTIYF

j_gene: TRBJ2-1
v_gene: TRBV6-5
CDR3aa: CASSHRGGSNEQFF

j_gene: TRBJ1-2
v_gene: TRBV7-2
CDR3aa: CASSPRQGDYGYTF

j_gene: TRBJ1-1
v_gene: TRBV7-6
CDR3aa: CASRRGGFTEAFF

j_gene: TRBJ1-1
v_gene: TRBV5-4
CDR3aa: CASSLSQRQGGRHTEAFF

j_gene: TRBJ2-3
v_gene: TRBV10-3
CDR3aa: CATRQGTSTDTQYF

j_gene: TRBJ1-1
v_gene: TRBV27
CDR3aa: CASRFTVNTEAFF

j_gene: TRBJ2-1
v_gene: TRBV9
CDR3aa: CASSVGPAGGPHEQFF

j_gene: TRBJ1-2
v_gene: TRBV11-2
CDR3aa: CASSSSNDGDGYTF

j_gene: TRBJ1-4
v_gene: TRBV25-1
CDR3aa: CASSEFGGDYEKLFF

j_gene: TRBJ2-3
v_gene: TRBV2
CDR3aa: CASGGAVSSTDTQYF

j_gene: TRBJ1-5
v_gene: TRBV6-5
CDR3aa: CASSYSSYQPQHF

j_gene: TRBJ2-5
v_gene: TRBV7-9
CDR3aa: CASSSGLAGTHQETQYF

j_gene: TRBJ1-2
v_gene: TRBV28
CDR3aa: CASRSGGDYGYTF

j_gene: TRBJ2-2
v_gene: TRBV6-1
CDR3aa: CASRDWKNTGELFF

j_gene: TRBJ1-2
v_gene: TRBV5-6
CDR3aa: CASSLAWTGTSDYGYTF

j_gene: TRBJ2-1
v_gene: TRBV30
CDR3aa: CAWGTGTSAYGSQFF

j_gene: TRBJ1-5
v_gene: TRBV5-1
CDR3aa: CASSENAGSNQPQHF

j_gene: TRBJ1-6
v_gene: TRBV11-1
CDR3aa: CASSASQGSSWTPLHF

j_gene: TRBJ1-1
v_gene: TRBV5-8
CDR3aa: CASSLVGAGDTEAFF

j_gene: TRBJ1-2
v_gene: TRBV27
CDR3aa: CASRSRDRGRIGYGYTF

j_gene: TRBJ2-1
v_gene: TRBV9
CDR3aa: CASTPGGLYNEQFF

j_gene: TRBJ1-6
v_gene: TRBV13
CDR3aa: CASSLAGGTENSPLHF

j_gene: TRBJ2-7
v_gene: TRBV4-1
CDR3aa: CASSHGRAPLEQYF

j_gene: TRBJ2-7
v_gene: TRBV13
CDR3aa: CASSFIDSRYEQYF

j_gene: TRBJ2-4
v_gene: TRBV5-1
CDR3aa: CASSLELANIQYF

j_gene: TRBJ2-1
v_gene: TRBV15
CDR3aa: CATSRDFWRGGEFF

j_gene: TRBJ2-2
v_gene: TRBV7-3
CDR3aa: CASSLLGQSNTGELFF

j_gene: TRBJ2-5
v_gene: TRBV5-6
CDR3aa: CASSFDSQETQYF

j_gene: TRBJ2-7
v_gene: TRBV6-5
CDR3aa: CASSSKSPSYEQYF

j_gene: TRBJ1-1
v_gene: TRBV6-5
CDR3aa: CASSFTGTEAFF

j_gene: TRBJ1-1
v_gene: TRBV5-4
CDR3aa: CASRKSTGGTEAFF

j_gene: TRBJ1-1
v_gene: TRBV30
CDR3aa: CAWSVPGNTEAFF

j_gene: TRBJ2-1
v_gene: TRBV6-5
CDR3aa: CASSSLAEYNEQFF

j_gene: TRBJ1-2
v_gene: TRBV5-4
CDR3aa: CASSFRQLTDYGYTF

j_gene: TRBJ1-1
v_gene: TRBV5-8
CDR3aa: CASSFWTGVLNTEAFF

j_gene: TRBJ2-6
v_gene: TRBV13
CDR3aa: CASSPGSRGPGANVLTF

j_gene: TRBJ1-2
v_gene: TRBV2
CDR3aa: CASRTGRGGGYTF

j_gene: TRBJ2-5
v_gene: TRBV2
CDR3aa: CASSRDYQETQYF

j_gene: TRBJ2-7
v_gene: TRBV29-1
CDR3aa: CAIRNYEQYF

j_gene: TRBJ2-5
v_gene: TRBV14
CDR3aa: CASSQRQRQETQYF

j_gene: TRBJ1-5
v_gene: TRBV10-3
CDR3aa: CAISEGNNQPQHF